This T cell receptor (beta chain) was profiled in a study of CD8 T cells in ankylosing spondylitis. Study-wide findings and caveats: Reportedly, significant enrichment of disease-linked clones occurred in matched ankylosing spondylitis synovial fluid.

This clonotype was seen ten or more times. Its specificity is not known. CDR1 WSHSY and CDR2 SAAADI come from the germline V gene. The CDR3 loop spans 13 amino acids. V lost 7 bases and J lost 5, with 14 bases in between. From the 5' RACE reads, TCRdb called clonotypes with MiXCR, one entry per CDR3 protein. The table includes 150,000 to 200,000 distinct CDR3 sequences, 30% to 35% detected once. The TCR comes from a male donor with ankylosing spondylitis. The sample was synovial fluid, either unsorted or a sorted T cell fraction (not recorded which). This rearrangement joins TRBV10-2 to TRBJ2-5; TRBD2 might be the D (5 bases). CDR3 region: CASTGERGETQYF. CDR3 nucleotides: TGCGCCAGCACTGGCGAGCGAGGGGAGACCCAGTACTTC.